This paragraph reports one TCR beta chain. The antigen remains undetermined. The sample comes from a study of cytomegalovirus exposure and HLA in healthy donors. Vbeta (60) and Jbeta (13) primers were used in the PCR. Assay: immunoSEQ multiplex PCR; the TCRdb copy retains only in-frame clones and omits some. The sample records about 160,000 clones, almost 80% being singletons. The CDR3 has 19 amino acids. General study results and limits: HLA allele associations emerged for some 16,000 TCR beta sequences in a later analysis, at 0.05 false discovery rate. Immune exposure information comprised only CMV serostatus. In a later analysis, V- and J-gene trimming of beta chains associated with a DCLRE1C missense variant, replicated independently. With further analysis later on, most CMV-associated TCR beta chains appeared HLA-restricted.

This TCR came from a woman aged 45 to 65 in good health and CMV-seropositive. The chain employs TRBV21-1 and TRBJ2-2; the D call TRBD1 from the table was never checked on the DNA. TRBV21-1 is a listed pseudogene. Specimen: PBMCs. This CDR3 reads CASSTSGRGRLANTGELFF. In nucleotides, the CDR3 is TGTGCCAGCAGCACCTCGGGTAGGGGCCGACTCGCGAACACCGGGGAGCTGTTTTTT.